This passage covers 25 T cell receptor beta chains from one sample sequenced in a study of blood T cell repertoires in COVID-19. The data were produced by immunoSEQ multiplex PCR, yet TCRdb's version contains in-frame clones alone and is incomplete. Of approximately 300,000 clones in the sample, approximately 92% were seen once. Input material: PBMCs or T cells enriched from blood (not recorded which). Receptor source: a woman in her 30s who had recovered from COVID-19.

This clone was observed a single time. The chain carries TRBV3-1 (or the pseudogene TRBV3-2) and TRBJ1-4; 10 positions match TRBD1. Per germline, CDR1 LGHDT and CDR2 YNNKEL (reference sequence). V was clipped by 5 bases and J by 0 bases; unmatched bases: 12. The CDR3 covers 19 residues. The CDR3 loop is CASSAGTGVLYATNEKLFF. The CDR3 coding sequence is TGTGCCAGCAGCGCCGGGACAGGGGTCTTATATGCAACTAATGAAAAACTGTTTTTT.

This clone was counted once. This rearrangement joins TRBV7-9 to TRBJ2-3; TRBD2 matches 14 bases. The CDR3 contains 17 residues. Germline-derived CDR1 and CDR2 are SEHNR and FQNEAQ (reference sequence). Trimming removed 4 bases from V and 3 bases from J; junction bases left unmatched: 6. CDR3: CASSSGTSGSDTDTQYF. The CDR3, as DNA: TGTGCCAGCAGCTCCGGGACTAGCGGGAGTGATACAGATACGCAGTATTTT.

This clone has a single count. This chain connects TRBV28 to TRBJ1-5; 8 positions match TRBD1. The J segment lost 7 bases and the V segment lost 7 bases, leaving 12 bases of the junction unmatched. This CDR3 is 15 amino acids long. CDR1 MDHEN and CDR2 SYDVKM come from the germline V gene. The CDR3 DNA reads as TGTGCCAGCACTCCCAGGGGGCGTTTATCGCAGCCCCAGCATTTT. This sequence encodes CASTPRGRLSQPQHF.

The CDR3 DNA follows: TGTGCCAGCAGCTTAATGGCAGGGGTGGGCAATGAGCAGTTCTTC. Translating gives CASSLMAGVGNEQFF. The V call is TRBV7-3, the J call TRBJ2-1; possible D gene TRBD1, 6 bases. With 1 base removed from V and 6 bases from J, the gap between germline ends came to 13 bases. The CDR3 spans 15 residues. CDR1 and CDR2 from the germline V gene are SGHTA and FQGTGA.

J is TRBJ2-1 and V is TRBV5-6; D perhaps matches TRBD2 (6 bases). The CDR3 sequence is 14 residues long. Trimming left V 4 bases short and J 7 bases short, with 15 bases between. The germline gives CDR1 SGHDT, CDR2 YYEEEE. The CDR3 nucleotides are TGTGCCAGCAGCCTAGGAGGGGATAGGAATGAGCAGTTCTTC. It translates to CASSLGGDRNEQFF.

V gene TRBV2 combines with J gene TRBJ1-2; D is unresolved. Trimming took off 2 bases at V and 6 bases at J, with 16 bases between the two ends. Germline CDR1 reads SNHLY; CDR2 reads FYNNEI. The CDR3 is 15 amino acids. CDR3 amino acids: CASSEIGYFGDGYTF. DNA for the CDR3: TGTGCCAGCAGTGAAATCGGGTACTTCGGCGATGGCTACACCTTC.

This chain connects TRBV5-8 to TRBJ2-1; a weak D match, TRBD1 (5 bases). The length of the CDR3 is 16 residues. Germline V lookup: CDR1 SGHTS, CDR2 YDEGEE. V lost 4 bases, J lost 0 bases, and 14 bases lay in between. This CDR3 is CASSKQDRSSYNEQFF. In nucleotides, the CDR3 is TGTGCCAGCAGCAAACAGGACCGGAGCTCCTACAATGAGCAGTTCTTC.

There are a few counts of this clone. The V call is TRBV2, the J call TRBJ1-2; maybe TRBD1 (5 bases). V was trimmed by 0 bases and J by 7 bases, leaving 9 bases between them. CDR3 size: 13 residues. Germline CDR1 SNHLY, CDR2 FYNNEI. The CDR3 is CASSEALGGGYTF. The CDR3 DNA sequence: TGTGCCAGCAGTGAAGCACTGGGGGGTGGCTACACCTTC.

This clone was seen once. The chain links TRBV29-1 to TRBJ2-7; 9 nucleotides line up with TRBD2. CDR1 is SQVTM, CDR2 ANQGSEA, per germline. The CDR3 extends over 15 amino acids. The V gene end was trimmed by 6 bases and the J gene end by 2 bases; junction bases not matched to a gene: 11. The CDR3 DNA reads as TGCAGCGTCTCCCGAGCGGGAGGTACCACCTACGAGCAGTACTTC. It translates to CSVSRAGGTTYEQYF.

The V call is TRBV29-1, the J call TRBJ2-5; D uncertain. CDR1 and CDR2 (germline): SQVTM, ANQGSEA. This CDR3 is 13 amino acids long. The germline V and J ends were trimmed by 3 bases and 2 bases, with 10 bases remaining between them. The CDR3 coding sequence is TGCAGCGTTGACCCCTCGGTACAAGAGACCCAGTACTTC. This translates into CSVDPSVQETQYF. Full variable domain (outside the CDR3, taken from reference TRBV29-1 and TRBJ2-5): SAVISQKPSRDICQRGTSLTIQCQVDSQVTMMFWYRQQPGQSLTLIATANQGSEATYESGFVIDKFPISRPNLTFSTLTVSNMSPEDSSIYLCSVDPSVQETQYFGPGTRLLVL.

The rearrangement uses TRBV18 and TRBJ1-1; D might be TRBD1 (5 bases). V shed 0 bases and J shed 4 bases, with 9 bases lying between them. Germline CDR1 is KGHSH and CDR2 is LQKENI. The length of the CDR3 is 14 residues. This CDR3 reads CASSPPAGPTEAFF. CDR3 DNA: TGTGCCAGCTCACCACCGGCAGGGCCCACTGAAGCTTTCTTT.

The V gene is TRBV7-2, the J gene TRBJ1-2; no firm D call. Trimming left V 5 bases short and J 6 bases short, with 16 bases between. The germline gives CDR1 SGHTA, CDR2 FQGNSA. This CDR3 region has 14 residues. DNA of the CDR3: TGTGCCAGCAGCCCCCGTGGGAGGGATCATGGCTACACCTTC. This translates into CASSPRGRDHGYTF.

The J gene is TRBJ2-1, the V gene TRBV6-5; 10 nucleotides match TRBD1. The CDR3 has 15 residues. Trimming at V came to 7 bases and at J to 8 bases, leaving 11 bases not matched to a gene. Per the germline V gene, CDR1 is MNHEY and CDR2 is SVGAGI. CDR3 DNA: TGTGCCAGCACCGAACGACAGGGGGCCAGGGATGAGCAGTTCTTC. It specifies CASTERQGARDEQFF.

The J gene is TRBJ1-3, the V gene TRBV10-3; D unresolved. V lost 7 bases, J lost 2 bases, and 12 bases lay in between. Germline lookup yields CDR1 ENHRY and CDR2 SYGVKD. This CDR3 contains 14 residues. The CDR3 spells CAINPGQTGNTIYF. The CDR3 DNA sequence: TGTGCCATCAACCCAGGTCAAACTGGAAACACCATATATTTT.

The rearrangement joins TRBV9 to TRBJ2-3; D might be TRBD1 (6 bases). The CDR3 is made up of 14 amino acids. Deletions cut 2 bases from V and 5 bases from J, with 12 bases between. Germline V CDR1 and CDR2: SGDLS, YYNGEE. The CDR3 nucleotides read TGTGCCAGCAGCGTTTCAGGGGTTATAGATACGCAGTATTTT. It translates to CASSVSGVIDTQYF.

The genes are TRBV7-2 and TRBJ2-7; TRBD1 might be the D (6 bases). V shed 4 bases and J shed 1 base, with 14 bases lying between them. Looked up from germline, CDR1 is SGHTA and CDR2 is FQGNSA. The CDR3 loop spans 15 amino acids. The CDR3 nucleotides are TGTGCCAGCAGCTCAACAGGGTTCCAGTCCTACGAGCAGTACTTC. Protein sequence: CASSSTGFQSYEQYF.

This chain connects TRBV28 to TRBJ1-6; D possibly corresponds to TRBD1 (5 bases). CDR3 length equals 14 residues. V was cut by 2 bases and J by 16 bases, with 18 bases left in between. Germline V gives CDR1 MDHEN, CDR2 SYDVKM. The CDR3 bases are TGTGCCAGCAGTTTAGACAGCGTAGGTCTTTCACTCCACTTT. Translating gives CASSLDSVGLSLHF.

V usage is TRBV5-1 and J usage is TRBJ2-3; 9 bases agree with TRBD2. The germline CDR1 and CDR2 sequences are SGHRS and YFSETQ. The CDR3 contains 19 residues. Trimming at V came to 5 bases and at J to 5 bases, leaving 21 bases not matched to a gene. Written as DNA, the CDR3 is TGCGCCAGCAGTAGGAGCAAGCGGGGGGCCTCCCCCCTAAGAGATACGCAGTATTTT. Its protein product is CASSRSKRGASPLRDTQYF.

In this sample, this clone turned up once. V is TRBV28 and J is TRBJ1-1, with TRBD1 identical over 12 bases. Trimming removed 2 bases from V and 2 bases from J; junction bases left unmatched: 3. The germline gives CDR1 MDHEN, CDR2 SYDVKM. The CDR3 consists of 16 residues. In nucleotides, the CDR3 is TGTGCCAGCAGTTTAGGGGGACAGGGGGCAAACACTGAAGCTTTCTTT. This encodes CASSLGGQGANTEAFF. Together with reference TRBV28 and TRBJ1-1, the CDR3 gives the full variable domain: DVKVTQSSRYLVKRTGEKVFLECVQDMDHENMFWYRQDPGLGLRLIYFSYDVKMKEKGDIPEGYSVSREKKERFSLILESASTNQTSMYLCASSLGGQGANTEAFFGQGTRLTVV.

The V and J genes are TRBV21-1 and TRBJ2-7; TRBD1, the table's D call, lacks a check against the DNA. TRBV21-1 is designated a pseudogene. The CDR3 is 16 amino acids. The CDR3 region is CASCPAGTKKENEQYF. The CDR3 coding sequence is TGTGCCAGCTGTCCCGCCGGGACAAAGAAGGAGAACGAGCAGTACTTC.

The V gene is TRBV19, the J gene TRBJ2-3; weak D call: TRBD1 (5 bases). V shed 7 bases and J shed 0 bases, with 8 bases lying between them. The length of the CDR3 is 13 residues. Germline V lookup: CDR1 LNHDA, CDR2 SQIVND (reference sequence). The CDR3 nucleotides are TGTGCCAGTATAGGGGTTAGCACAGATACGCAGTATTTT. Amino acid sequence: CASIGVSTDTQYF.

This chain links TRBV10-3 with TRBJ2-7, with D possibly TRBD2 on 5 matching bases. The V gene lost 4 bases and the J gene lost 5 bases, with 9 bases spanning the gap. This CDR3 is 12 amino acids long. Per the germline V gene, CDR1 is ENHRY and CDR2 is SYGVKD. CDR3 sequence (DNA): TGTGCCATCAGTGCACGGGGTCACGAGCAGTACTTC. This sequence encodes CAISARGHEQYF.

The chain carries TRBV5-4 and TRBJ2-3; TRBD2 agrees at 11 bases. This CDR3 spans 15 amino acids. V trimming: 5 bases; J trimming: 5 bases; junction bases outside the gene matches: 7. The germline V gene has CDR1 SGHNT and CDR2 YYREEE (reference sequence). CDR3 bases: TGTGCCAGCAGACCCGGGACTAGCGGAGGAGATACGCAGTATTTT. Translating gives CASRPGTSGGDTQYF.

The CDR3 loop is CASTPTVYGYTF. For the CDR3, the DNA is TGTGCCAGCACCCCTACCGTTTATGGCTACACCTTC. The rearrangement joins TRBV6-6 to TRBJ1-2; no reliable D call. CDR3 length: 12 residues. The germline gives CDR1 MNHNY, CDR2 SVGAGI (reference sequence). V lost 7 bases and J 5 bases, leaving 11 bases between the germline ends.

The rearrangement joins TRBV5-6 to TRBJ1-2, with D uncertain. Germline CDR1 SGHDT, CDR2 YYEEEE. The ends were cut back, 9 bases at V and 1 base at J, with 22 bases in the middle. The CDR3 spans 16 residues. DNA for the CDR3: TGTGCCACCACGGGGATACGGGCAGCAGATAACTATGGCTACACCTTC. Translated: CATTGIRAADNYGYTF.